Detailed here is one T cell receptor (beta chain). This sample is part of a study of cytomegalovirus exposure and HLA in healthy donors. The PCR had 60 Vbeta and 13 Jbeta primers. Using immunoSEQ multiplex PCR, the repertoire was profiled, and TCRdb retains in-frame clones only, with some absent. The sample lists 130,000 to 150,000 clones; around three quarters were seen once. The sample comprised PBMCs. The receptor comes from a man between 40 and 49 years old in good health and CMV-seropositive.

The CDR3 nucleotides read TGCGCCAGCAGCTCCGGGGGGCAGGGAGTTGAAAAACTGTTTTTT. It translates to CASSSGGQGVEKLFF. This chain joins TRBV5-1 and TRBJ1-4, with a weak D call TRBD1 (6 bases). The CDR3 contains 15 residues. V shed 3 bases and J shed 7 bases, with 16 bases lying between them. Germline CDR1 reads SGHRS; CDR2 reads YFSETQ.